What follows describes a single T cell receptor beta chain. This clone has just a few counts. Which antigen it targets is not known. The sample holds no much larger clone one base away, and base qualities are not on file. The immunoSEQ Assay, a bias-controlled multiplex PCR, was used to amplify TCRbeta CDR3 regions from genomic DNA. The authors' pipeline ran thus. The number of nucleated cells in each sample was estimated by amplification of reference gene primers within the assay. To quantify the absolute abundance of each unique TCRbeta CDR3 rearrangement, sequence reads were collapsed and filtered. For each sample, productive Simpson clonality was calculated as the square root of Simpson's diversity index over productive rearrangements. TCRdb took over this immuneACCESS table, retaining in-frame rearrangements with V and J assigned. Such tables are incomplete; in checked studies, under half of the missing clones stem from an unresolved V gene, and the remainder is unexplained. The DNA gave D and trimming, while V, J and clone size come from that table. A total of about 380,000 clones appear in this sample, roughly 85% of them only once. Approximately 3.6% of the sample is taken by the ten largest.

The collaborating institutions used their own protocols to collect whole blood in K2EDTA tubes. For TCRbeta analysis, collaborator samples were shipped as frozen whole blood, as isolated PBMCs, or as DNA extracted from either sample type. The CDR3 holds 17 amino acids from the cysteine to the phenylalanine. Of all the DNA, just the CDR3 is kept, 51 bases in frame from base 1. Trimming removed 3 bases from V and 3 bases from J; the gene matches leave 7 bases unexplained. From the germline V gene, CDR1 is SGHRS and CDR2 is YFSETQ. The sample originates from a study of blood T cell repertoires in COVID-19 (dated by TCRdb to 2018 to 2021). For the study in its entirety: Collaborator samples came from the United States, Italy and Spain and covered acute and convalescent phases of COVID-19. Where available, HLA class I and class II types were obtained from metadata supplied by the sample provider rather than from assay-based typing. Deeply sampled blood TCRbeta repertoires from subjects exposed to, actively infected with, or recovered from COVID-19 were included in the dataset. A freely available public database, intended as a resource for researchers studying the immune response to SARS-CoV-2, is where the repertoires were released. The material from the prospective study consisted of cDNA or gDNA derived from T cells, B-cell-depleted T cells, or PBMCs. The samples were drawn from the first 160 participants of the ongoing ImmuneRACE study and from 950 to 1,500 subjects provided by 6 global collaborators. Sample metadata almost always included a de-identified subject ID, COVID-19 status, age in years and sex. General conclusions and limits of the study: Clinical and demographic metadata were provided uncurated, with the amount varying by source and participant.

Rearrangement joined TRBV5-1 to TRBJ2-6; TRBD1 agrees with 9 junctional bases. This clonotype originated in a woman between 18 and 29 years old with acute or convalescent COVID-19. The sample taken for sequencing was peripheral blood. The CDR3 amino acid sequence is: CASSSTGTGSGANVLTF. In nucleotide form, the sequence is TGCGCCAGCAGCTCAACCGGGACAGGGAGTGGGGCCAACGTCCTGACTTTC.